This T cell receptor (beta chain) was recorded in a study of CD8+ T cells in alopecia areata. Study-wide context: Tofacitinib lasted 6 to 18 months, then 6 months off drug. Affected scalp percentage determined the severity score of treated patients. The study, taken as a whole, reports: Scalp clonality, along with expanded CD8+ clones among the top 100, was significantly decreased by tofacitinib.

The sample's treatment: oral pan-JAK inhibitor, 5-10 mg twice daily. This clone has only a few counts. No antigen is known for it. The CDR3 is 15 residues long. Trimming took 1 base from V and 3 from J; bases not matched to a gene: 7. Germline V gene sequence: CDR1 SGHNT, CDR2 YYREEE (reference sequence). RNA was extracted and reverse transcribed into cDNA as the sequencing template. Profiling relied on immunoSEQ multiplex PCR, and the TCRdb table lists in-frame clones only, not all of them. The sample yields roughly 200,000 clones, 35% to 45% seen once. The chain carries TRBV5-4 and TRBJ2-7, with 7 bases aligning to TRBD1. The specimen was CD4+ T cells sorted from blood, collected between weeks 30 and 35, from a patient treated with tofacitinib. This sequence was found in a human donor with alopecia areata. CDR3 sequence (DNA): TGTGCCAGCAGCTTGTATCGGACAGGTTACTACGAGCAGTACTTC. It yields the protein CASSLYRTGYYEQYF.